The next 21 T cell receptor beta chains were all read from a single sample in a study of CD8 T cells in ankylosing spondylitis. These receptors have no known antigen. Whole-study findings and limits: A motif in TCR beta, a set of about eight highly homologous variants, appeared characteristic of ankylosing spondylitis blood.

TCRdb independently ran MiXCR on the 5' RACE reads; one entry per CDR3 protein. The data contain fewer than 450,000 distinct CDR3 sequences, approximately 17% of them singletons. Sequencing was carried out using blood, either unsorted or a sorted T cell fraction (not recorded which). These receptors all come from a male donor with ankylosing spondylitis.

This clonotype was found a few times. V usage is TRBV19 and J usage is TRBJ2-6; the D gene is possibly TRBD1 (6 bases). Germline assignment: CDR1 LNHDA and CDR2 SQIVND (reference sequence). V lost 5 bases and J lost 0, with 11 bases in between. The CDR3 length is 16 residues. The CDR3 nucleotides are TGTGCCAGTAGTCAGGGGAGTATCTCTGGGGCCAACGTCCTGACTTTC. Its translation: CASSQGSISGANVLTF.

The CDR3 protein is CASSLPPPEFGANVLTF. CDR3 DNA sequence: TGTGCCAGCAGTTTACCCCCCCCAGAGTTTGGGGCCAACGTCCTGACTTTC. The V call is TRBV12-3 or TRBV12-4, the J call TRBJ2-6; no definite D call. V gave up 2 bases and J gave up 3 bases, with 14 bases separating them. The CDR3 sequence is 17 residues long.

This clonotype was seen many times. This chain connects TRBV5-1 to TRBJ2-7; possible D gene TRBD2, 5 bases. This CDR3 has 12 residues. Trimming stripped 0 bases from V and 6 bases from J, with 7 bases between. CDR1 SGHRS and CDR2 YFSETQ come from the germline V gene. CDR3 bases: TGCGCCAGCAGCTTGGCCAGCGGCGAGCAGTACTTC. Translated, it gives CASSLASGEQYF.

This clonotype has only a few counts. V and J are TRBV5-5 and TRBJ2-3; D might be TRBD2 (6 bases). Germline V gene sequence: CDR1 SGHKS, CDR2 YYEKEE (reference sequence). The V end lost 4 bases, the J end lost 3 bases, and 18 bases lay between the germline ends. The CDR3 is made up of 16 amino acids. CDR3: CASSLRLVDGTDTQYF. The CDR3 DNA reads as TGTGCCAGCAGCCTCCGACTAGTGGATGGGACAGATACGCAGTATTTT.

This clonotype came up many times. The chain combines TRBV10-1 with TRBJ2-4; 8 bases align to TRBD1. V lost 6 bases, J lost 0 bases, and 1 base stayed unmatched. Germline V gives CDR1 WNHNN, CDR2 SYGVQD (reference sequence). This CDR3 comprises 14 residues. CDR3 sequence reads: CASSTGGAKNIQYF. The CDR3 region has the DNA TGCGCCAGCAGCACAGGGGGAGCCAAAAACATTCAGTACTTC.

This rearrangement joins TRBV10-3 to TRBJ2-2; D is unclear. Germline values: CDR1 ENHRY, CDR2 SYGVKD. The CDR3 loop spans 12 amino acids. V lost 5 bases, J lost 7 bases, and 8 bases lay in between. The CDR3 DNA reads TGTGCCATCAGTCGAAACGGCGGGGAGCTGTTTTTT. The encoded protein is CAISRNGGELFF.

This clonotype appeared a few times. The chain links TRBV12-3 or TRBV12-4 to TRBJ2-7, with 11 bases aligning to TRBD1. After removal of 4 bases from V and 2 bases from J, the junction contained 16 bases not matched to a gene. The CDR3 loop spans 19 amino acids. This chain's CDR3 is CASSSREGKPGQGAYEQYF. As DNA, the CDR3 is TGTGCCAGCAGTTCACGGGAGGGGAAACCGGGACAGGGGGCCTACGAGCAGTACTTC.

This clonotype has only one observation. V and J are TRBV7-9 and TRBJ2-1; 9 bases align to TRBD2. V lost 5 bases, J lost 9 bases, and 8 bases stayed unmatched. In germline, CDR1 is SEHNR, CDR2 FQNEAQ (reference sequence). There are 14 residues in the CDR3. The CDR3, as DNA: TGTGCCAGCAGCCTCTCTCCTAGCGGGGTTGAGCAGTTCTTC. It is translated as CASSLSPSGVEQFF. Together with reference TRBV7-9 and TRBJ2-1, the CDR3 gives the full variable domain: DTGVSQNPRHKITKRGQNVTFRCDPISEHNRLYWYRQTLGQGPEFLTYFQNEAQLEKSRLLSDRFSAERPKGSFSTLEIQRTEQGDSAMYLCASSLSPSGVEQFFGPGTRLTVL.

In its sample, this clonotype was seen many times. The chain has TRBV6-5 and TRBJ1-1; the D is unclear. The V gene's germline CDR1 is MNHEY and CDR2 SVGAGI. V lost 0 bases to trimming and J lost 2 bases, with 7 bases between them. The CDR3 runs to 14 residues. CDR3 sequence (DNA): TGTGCCAGCAGTTACTCGAACAGAAACACTGAAGCTTTCTTT. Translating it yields CASSYSNRNTEAFF.

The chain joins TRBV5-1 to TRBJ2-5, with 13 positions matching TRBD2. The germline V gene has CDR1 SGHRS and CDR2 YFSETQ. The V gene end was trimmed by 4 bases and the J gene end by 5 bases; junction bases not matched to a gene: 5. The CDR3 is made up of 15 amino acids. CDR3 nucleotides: TGCGCCAGCAGCAAAACGACTAGCGGGGGGGAGACCCAGTACTTC. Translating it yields CASSKTTSGGETQYF.

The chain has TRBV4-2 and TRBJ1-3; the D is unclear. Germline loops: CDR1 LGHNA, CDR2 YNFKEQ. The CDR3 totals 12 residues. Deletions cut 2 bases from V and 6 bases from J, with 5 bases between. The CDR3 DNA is TGTGCCAGCAGCCAAACTGAAAACACCATATATTTT. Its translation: CASSQTENTIYF.

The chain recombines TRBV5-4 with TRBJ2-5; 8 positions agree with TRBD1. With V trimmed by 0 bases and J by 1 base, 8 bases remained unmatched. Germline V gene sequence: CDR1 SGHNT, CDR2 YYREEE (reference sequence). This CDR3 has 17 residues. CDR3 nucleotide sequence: TGTGCCAGCAGCTTGGGAAGGACAGGGACTCTCCAAGAGACCCAGTACTTC. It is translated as CASSLGRTGTLQETQYF.

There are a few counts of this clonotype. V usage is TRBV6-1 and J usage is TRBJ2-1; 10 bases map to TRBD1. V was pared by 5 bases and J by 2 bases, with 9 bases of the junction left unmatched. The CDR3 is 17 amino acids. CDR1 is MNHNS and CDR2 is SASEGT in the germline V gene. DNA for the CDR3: TGTGCCAGCAGTACCCCAGAAGGACAGGGGGCCTACAATGAGCAGTTCTTC. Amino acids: CASSTPEGQGAYNEQFF.

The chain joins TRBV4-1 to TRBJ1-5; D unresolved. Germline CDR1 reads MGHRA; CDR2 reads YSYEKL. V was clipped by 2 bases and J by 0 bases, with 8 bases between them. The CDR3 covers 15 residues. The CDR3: CASSQQEYSNQPQHF. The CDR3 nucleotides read TGCGCCAGCAGCCAACAGGAATATAGCAATCAGCCCCAGCATTTT.

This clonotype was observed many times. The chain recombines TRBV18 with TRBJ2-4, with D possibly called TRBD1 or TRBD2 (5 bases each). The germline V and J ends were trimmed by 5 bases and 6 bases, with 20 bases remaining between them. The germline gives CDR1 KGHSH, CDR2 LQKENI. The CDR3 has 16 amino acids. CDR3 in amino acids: CASSGPAEGRGNIQYF. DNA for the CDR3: TGTGCCAGCTCAGGGCCCGCCGAGGGGCGCGGAAACATTCAGTACTTC.

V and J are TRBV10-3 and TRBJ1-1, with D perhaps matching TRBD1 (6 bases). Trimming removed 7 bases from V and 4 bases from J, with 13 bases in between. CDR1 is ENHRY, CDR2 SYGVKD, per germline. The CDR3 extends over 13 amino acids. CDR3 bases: TGTGCCATCAAGGGGGGTTTTGGCACTGAAGCTTTCTTT. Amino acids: CAIKGGFGTEAFF.

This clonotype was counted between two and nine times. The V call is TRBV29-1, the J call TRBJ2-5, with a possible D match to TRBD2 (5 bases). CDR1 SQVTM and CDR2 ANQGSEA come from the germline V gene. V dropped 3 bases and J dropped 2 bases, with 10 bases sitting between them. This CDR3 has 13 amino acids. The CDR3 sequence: CSVDEGAQETQYF. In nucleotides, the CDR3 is TGCAGCGTTGATGAGGGAGCGCAAGAGACCCAGTACTTC.

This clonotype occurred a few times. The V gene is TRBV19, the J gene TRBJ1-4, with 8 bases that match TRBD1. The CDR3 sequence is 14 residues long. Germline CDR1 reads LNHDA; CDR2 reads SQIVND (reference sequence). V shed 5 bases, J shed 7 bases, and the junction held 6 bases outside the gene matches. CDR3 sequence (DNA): TGTGCCAGTAGTGACAGGGGAAATAGTGAAAAACTGTTTTTT. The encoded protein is CASSDRGNSEKLFF. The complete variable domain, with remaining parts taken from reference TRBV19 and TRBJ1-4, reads DGGITQSPKYLFRKEGQNVTLSCEQNLNHDAMYWYRQDPGQGLRLIYYSQIVNDFQKGDIAEGYSVSREKKESFPLTVTSAQKNPTAFYLCASSDRGNSEKLFFGSGTQLSVL.

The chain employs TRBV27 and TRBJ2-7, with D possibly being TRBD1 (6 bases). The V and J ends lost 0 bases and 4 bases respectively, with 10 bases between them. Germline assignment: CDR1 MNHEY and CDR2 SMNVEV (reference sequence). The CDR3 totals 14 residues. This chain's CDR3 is CASSLSGAAYEQYF. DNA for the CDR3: TGTGCCAGCAGTTTATCGGGGGCGGCATACGAGCAGTACTTC.

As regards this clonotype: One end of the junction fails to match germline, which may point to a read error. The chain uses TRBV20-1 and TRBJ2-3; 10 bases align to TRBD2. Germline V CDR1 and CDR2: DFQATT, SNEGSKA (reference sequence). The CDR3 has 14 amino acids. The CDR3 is CSARRSGGTDTQDF. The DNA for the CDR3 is TGCAGTGCTAGACGTAGCGGGGGGACAGATACGCAGGATTTT.

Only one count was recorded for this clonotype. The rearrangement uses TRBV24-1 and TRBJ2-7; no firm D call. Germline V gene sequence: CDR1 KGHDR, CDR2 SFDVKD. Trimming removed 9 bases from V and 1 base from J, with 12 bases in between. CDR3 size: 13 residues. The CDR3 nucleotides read TGTGCCACCCAGCCGGACGGTTCCTACGAGCAGTACTTC. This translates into CATQPDGSYEQYF.